This T cell receptor (beta chain) is from a study of blood T cell repertoires in COVID-19 (dated by TCRdb to 2020 to 2021). Turning to the overall study: Collaborator samples came from the United States, Italy and Spain and covered acute and convalescent phases of COVID-19. Where available, HLA class I and class II types were taken from metadata supplied by the sample provider and were not determined by assay-based typing. A freely available public database, intended as a resource for researchers studying the immune response to SARS-CoV-2, is where the repertoires were released. The prospective study material was composed of cDNA or gDNA derived from T cells, B-cell-depleted T cells, or PBMCs. Samples were obtained from the ongoing ImmuneRACE study (first 160 participants) and from some 1,200 subjects provided by 6 global collaborators. Deeply sampled blood TCRbeta repertoires from subjects exposed to, actively infected with, or recovered from COVID-19 were included in the dataset. Nearly every sample came with metadata listing a de-identified subject ID, COVID-19 status, age in years and sex.

Whole blood was collected in K2EDTA tubes by collaborating institutions according to the institutions' own protocols. For TCRbeta analysis, collaborator samples were shipped as frozen whole blood, as isolated PBMCs, or as DNA extracted from either sample type. TCRbeta CDR3 regions were amplified from genomic DNA by means of the immunoSEQ Assay, a bias-controlled multiplex PCR. The paper's data handling went like this. Within the assay, amplification of reference gene primers was used to estimate how many nucleated cells each sample contained. To quantify the absolute abundance of each unique TCRbeta CDR3 rearrangement, sequence reads were collapsed and filtered. Productive Simpson clonality was computed per sample as the square root of Simpson's diversity index over productive rearrangements. This is the immuneACCESS table as TCRdb keeps it, with only in-frame sequences that have V and J called. A part of the clones is gone; compared with another copy, unresolved V genes explain less than half, and the rest is unexplained. From that table come the V and J calls and clone size; the DNA was used to work out D and trimming. Across this sample there are approximately 270,000 clones, with roughly four fifths seen only once. About 9% of the sample is held by the ten biggest clonotypes.

What the study reported, not specific to this receptor: How much clinical and demographic metadata was included differed by source and by participant, and the metadata was provided uncurated.

Details on this clone: Its antigen is still unknown. Within one base of it there is no much larger clone, and no base qualities were kept.

Via the germline V gene, CDR1 is KGHSH and CDR2 LQKENI. Trimming removed 3 bases from V and 5 bases from J, leaving 17 bases between the germline ends. From the cysteine through the phenylalanine, the CDR3 covers 16 amino acids. CDR3 DNA only is kept here, 48 bases in frame from base 1. Material for sequencing was peripheral blood. The source is an elderly man with acute or convalescent COVID-19. The chain links TRBV18 with TRBJ2-1, with a weak D call of TRBD2 (5 bases match). The DNA sequence is as follows: TGTGCCAGCTCACCCCCCGGGATAGCGAAAAACAATGAGCAGTTCTTC. This translates into CASSPPGIAKNNEQFF.